Each of the 23 T cell receptor beta chains below was sequenced from the same sample in a study of quantifying T cell responses using KT2 cells. Background on the study: TCR alpha and beta constant-region primers primed reverse transcription of RNA.

A single-stranded UMI oligo with SP2 sequence was ligated to cDNA 3' ends. The first PCR ran 3 to 5 cycles with an equimolar RC1.1 and RC1.2 beta primer mix. TCRdb used MiXCR to reprocess the UMI-ligation and nested PCR reads, holding one entry per CDR3 protein. Here the sample spans roughly 51,000 distinct CDR3 sequences, about 12% being singletons. The sequenced material came from PBMCs spiked with cells of the T cell clone KT2. These receptors were collected from a human donor.

The V call is TRBV5-1, the J call TRBJ2-2, with a tentative D call TRBD1 (6 bases). CDR1 and CDR2 from the germline V gene are SGHRS and YFSETQ. Between the trimmed V and J ends, which lost 4 bases and 4 bases, there was a span of 14 bases. The CDR3 is made up of 15 amino acids. Here the CDR3 reads CASSPPGVGTGELFF. The CDR3 DNA sequence: TGCGCCAGCAGCCCCCCAGGGGTGGGCACCGGGGAGCTGTTTTTT.

CDR3 bases: TGTGCCAGCAGACAAGCGGGGGCGGACGAGCAGTACTTC. It encodes CASRQAGADEQYF. The gene calls are TRBV6-2 or TRBV6-3 and TRBJ2-7; TRBD2 aligns across 8 bases. CDR1 is MNHEY and CDR2 is SVGEGT in the germline V gene. The V gene end was trimmed by 6 bases and the J gene end by 5 bases; junction bases not matched to a gene: 6. The CDR3 contains 13 residues.

The chain joins TRBV12-3 or TRBV12-4 to TRBJ2-1; D perhaps matches TRBD2 (5 bases). The CDR3 has 14 residues. The ends were cut back, 6 bases at V and 5 bases at J, with 14 bases in the middle. CDR3 nucleotide sequence: TGTGCCAGCAGCCCCCGGCTAGCAGACAATGAGCAGTTCTTC. This sequence encodes CASSPRLADNEQFF.

This clonotype was recorded a few times. J is TRBJ2-7 and V is TRBV20-1; D not certain. This CDR3 is built from 13 residues. Germline CDR1 is DFQATT and CDR2 is SNEGSKA (reference sequence). V shed 6 bases and J shed 3 bases, with 15 bases lying between them. As DNA, the CDR3 is TGCAGTGCCGCCTTACTATCATTCTACGAGCAGTACTTC. Encoded protein: CSAALLSFYEQYF.

This clonotype has a count of ten or more. The chain carries TRBV29-1 and TRBJ1-2, with D unresolved. V was clipped by 1 base and J by 7 bases, with 10 bases between them. CDR3 length equals 12 residues. Germline V CDR1 and CDR2: SQVTM, ANQGSEA. CDR3 amino acids: CSVEGTPGGYTF. CDR3 coding DNA: TGCAGCGTTGAAGGGACCCCCGGTGGCTACACCTTC.

This clonotype was detected ten times or more. The V call is TRBV20-1, the J call TRBJ1-2, with D maybe TRBD1 (5 bases). This CDR3 has 12 residues. V lost 8 bases and J 4 bases, leaving 14 bases between the germline ends. Germline loops: CDR1 DFQATT, CDR2 SNEGSKA (reference sequence). DNA of the CDR3: TGCAGTCTAGGGACCGTCTTCTATGGCTACACCTTC. Encoded protein: CSLGTVFYGYTF.

This clonotype was recorded a few times. The chain couples TRBV4-2 to TRBJ1-1; D gene unclear. Trimming left V 0 bases short and J 7 bases short, with 9 bases between. CDR1 is LGHNA, CDR2 YNFKEQ, per germline. The CDR3 is 13 residues long. The CDR3 loop reads CASSQDRESEAFF. The CDR3 DNA reads TGTGCCAGCAGCCAAGATCGCGAGAGTGAAGCTTTCTTT.

This clonotype was seen repeatedly, ten times or more. The rearrangement links TRBV12-3 or TRBV12-4 to TRBJ2-1; 8 bases are a match to TRBD2. V lost 3 bases and J lost 9; bases outside the gene matches: 10. The CDR3 is made up of 15 amino acids. This CDR3 reads CASSFRREVGTEQFF. CDR3 DNA sequence: TGTGCCAGCAGTTTCCGGCGGGAGGTGGGGACTGAGCAGTTCTTC.

V gene TRBV6-2 or TRBV6-3 combines with J gene TRBJ2-3, with D possibly TRBD1 on 5 matching bases. The germline gives CDR1 MNHEY, CDR2 SVGEGT. The CDR3 spans 17 residues. Trimming shortened V by 3 bases and J by 3 bases, and 19 bases separated the two germline ends. The CDR3 sequence: CASSYGARLVLTDTQYF. DNA for the CDR3: TGTGCCAGCAGTTATGGGGCCCGGCTAGTTTTGACAGATACGCAGTATTTT.

There are a few counts of this clonotype. V is TRBV20-1 and J is TRBJ2-3; 7 positions agree with TRBD1. V shed 6 bases, J shed 3 bases, and the junction held 18 bases outside the gene matches. CDR3 length: 17 amino acids. Germline values: CDR1 DFQATT, CDR2 SNEGSKA (reference sequence). The DNA for the CDR3 is TGCAGTGCCGTAGGGTTCAACAGGGGCGCCTTGACAGATACGCAGTATTTT. Translated, it gives CSAVGFNRGALTDTQYF.

In this sample, this clonotype turned up a few times. The chain employs TRBV6-6 and TRBJ1-5; 7 nucleotides align to TRBD1. The V and J ends lost 8 bases and 0 bases, in that order; junction bases with no gene match: 13. The CDR3 covers 17 residues. Germline CDR1 is MNHNY and CDR2 is SVGAGI (reference sequence). The DNA of the CDR3 is TGTGCCAGCTCCCCCTTCTTTGGACAGGATAGCAATCAGCCCCAGCATTTT. Protein sequence: CASSPFFGQDSNQPQHF.

Only a few counts were recorded for this clonotype. This chain joins TRBV12-3 or TRBV12-4 and TRBJ1-6; D may be TRBD1 (5 bases). The ends were cut back, 5 bases at V and 15 bases at J, with 14 bases in the middle. The CDR3 contains 12 residues. DNA of the CDR3: TGTGCCAGCAGTCGTACAGGAGTCGACCTCCACTTT. Protein sequence: CASSRTGVDLHF.

This clonotype has only a few counts. CDR3 nucleotide sequence: TGTGCCAGCAGCCAAGAAGACTATGGCTACACCTTC. It yields the protein CASSQEDYGYTF. The J gene is TRBJ1-2, the V gene TRBV3-1; no firm D call. Between the trimmed V and J ends, which lost 0 bases and 3 bases, there was a span of 2 bases. Looked up from germline, CDR1 is LGHDT and CDR2 is YNNKEL (reference sequence). CDR3 length: 12 residues.

Many counts were recorded for this clonotype. This rearrangement joins TRBV20-1 to TRBJ2-3; D may be TRBD1 or TRBD2 (6 bases each). The CDR3 length is 14 residues. The V gene lost 6 bases and the J gene lost 1 base, with 14 bases spanning the gap. CDR1 is DFQATT, CDR2 SNEGSKA, per germline (reference sequence). For the CDR3, the DNA is TGCAGTGCCCTGTCGGGGGCTGGCACAGATACGCAGTATTTT. Translation: CSALSGAGTDTQYF.

This clonotype appeared a few times. The rearrangement joins TRBV29-1 to TRBJ2-1, with 12 bases that match TRBD2. Germline CDR1 reads SQVTM; CDR2 reads ANQGSEA. The CDR3 contains 18 residues. Trimming took 4 bases from V and 1 from J; bases not matched to a gene: 11. The CDR3 coding sequence is TGCAGCGTTGGGGCTAGCGGGAGGGCCAGTGGGTCCTACAATGAGCAGTTCTTC. Translating gives CSVGASGRASGSYNEQFF.

The sample holds many counts of this clonotype. The CDR3 spells CASSLTGNEQFF. CDR3 DNA: TGTGCCAGCAGCCTAACAGGGAACGAGCAGTTCTTC. The chain combines TRBV12-3 or TRBV12-4 with TRBJ2-1, with D possibly TRBD1 on 6 matching bases. The CDR3 totals 12 residues. Trimming pared 6 bases from V and 10 bases from J, leaving 13 bases between.

The J gene is TRBJ1-6, the V gene TRBV28, with 7 nucleotides matching TRBD1. V was clipped by 6 bases and J by 9 bases; unmatched bases: 8. The CDR3 runs to 14 residues. Germline lookup yields CDR1 MDHEN and CDR2 SYDVKM. CDR3 sequence: CASRSDRVFSPLHF. The CDR3 coding sequence is TGTGCCAGCAGATCCGACAGGGTTTTTTCACCCCTCCACTTT.

This clonotype appeared many times. The chain has TRBV12-3 or TRBV12-4 and TRBJ2-7; the D gene is possibly TRBD2 (5 bases). This CDR3 contains 17 residues. Trimming removed 5 bases from V and 1 base from J, with 21 bases in between. The CDR3 coding sequence is TGTGCCAGCAGTCGGGGTAGACTTTTTGCCGGGTCCTACGAGCAGTACTTC. Translated: CASSRGRLFAGSYEQYF.

There are many counts of this clonotype. The chain couples TRBV6-5 to TRBJ2-5; D may be TRBD1 (6 bases). Germline lookup yields CDR1 MNHEY and CDR2 SVGAGI. The CDR3 has 15 residues. Trimming took off 5 bases at V and 1 base at J, with 14 bases between the two ends. CDR3 DNA: TGTGCCAGCAGTACCCAGACAGGACGCCAAGAGACCCAGTACTTC. This translates into CASSTQTGRQETQYF.

This clonotype was seen a few times. The genes are TRBV6-2 or TRBV6-3 and TRBJ2-1, with D hard to call. The germline V gene encodes CDR1 MNHEY and CDR2 SVGEGT. The CDR3 contains 11 residues. V dropped 4 bases and J dropped 12 bases, with 10 bases sitting between them. CDR3 region: CASSSHMRQFF. Here the CDR3 DNA reads TGTGCCAGCAGTTCCCATATGAGGCAGTTCTTC.

The chain recombines TRBV4-3 with TRBJ1-5, with D unresolved. V lost 0 bases and J 6 bases, leaving 18 bases between the germline ends. This CDR3 contains 17 residues. Germline CDR1 is LGHNA and CDR2 is YSLEER. CDR3 residues: CASSQDYSGPGGQPQHF. CDR3 nucleotide sequence: TGCGCCAGCAGCCAAGATTATTCCGGACCCGGAGGTCAGCCCCAGCATTTT.

This clonotype was found a few times. The rearrangement uses TRBV20-1 and TRBJ1-5; maybe TRBD1 (5 bases). The CDR3 sequence is 14 residues long. Germline V lookup: CDR1 DFQATT, CDR2 SNEGSKA (reference sequence). V dropped 6 bases and J dropped 0 bases, with 12 bases sitting between them. The CDR3 coding sequence is TGCAGTGCCGGGGGAGGGAATAGCAATCAGCCCCAGCATTTT. This codes for CSAGGGNSNQPQHF.

CDR3 region: CASSLGAEAFF. In DNA, the CDR3 is TGTGCCAGCAGCTTGGGGGCTGAAGCTTTCTTT. V usage is TRBV5-6 and J usage is TRBJ1-1; no clear D gene. The V end was cut by 0 bases, the J end by 6 bases, with 3 bases between. Germline V gene sequence: CDR1 SGHDT, CDR2 YYEEEE. The length of the CDR3 is 11 residues.